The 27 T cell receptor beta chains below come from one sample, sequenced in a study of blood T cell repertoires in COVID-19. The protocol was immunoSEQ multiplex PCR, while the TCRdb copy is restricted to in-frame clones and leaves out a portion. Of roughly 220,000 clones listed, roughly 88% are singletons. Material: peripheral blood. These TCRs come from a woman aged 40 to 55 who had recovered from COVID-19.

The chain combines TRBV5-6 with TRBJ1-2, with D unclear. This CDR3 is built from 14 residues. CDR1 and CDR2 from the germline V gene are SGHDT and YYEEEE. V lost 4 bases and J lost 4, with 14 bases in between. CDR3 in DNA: TGTGCCAGCAGCCGGGAAGGGTTGATCTATGGCTACACCTTC. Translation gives CASSREGLIYGYTF.

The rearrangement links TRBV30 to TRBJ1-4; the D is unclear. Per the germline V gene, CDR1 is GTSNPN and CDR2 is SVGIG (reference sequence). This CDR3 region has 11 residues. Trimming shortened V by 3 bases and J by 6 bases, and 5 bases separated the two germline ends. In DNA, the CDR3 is TGTGCCTGGAGCCATTATGAAAAACTGTTTTTT. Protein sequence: CAWSHYEKLFF.

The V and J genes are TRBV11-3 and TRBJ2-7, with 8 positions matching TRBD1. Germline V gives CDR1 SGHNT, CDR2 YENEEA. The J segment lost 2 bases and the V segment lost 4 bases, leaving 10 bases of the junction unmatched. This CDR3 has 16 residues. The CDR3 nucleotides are TGTGCCAGCAGCTCAAGGACAGGGAAGCTTGCCTACGAGCAGTACTTC. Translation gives CASSSRTGKLAYEQYF.

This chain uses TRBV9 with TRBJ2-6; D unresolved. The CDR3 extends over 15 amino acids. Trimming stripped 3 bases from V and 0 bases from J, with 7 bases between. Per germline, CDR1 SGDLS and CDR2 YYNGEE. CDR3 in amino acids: CASSASSSGANVLTF. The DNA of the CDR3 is TGTGCCAGCAGCGCCTCCAGCTCTGGGGCCAACGTCCTGACTTTC.

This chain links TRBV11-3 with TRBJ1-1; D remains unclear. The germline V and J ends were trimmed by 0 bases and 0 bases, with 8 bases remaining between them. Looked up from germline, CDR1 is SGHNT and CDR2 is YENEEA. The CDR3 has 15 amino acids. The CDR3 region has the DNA TGTGCCAGCAGCTTAGAGCCCGGGATGAACACTGAAGCTTTCTTT. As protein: CASSLEPGMNTEAFF.

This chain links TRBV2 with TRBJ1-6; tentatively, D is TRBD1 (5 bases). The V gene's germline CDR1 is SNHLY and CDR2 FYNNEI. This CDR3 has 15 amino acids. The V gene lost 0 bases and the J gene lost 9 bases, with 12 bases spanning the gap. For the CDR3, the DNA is TGTGCCAGCAGTGAAGCCGACCCGGGGGTTTCACCCCTCCACTTT. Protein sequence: CASSEADPGVSPLHF.

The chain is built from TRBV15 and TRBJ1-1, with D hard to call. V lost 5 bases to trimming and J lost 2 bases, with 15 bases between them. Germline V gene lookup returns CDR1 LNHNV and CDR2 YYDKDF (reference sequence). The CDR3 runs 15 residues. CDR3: CATSYGRHVNTEAFF. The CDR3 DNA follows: TGTGCCACCAGCTACGGGAGACACGTAAACACTGAAGCTTTCTTT. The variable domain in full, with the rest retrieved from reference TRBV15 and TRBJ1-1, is DAMVIQNPRYQVTQFGKPVTLSCSQTLNHNVMYWYQQKSSQAPKLLFHYYDKDFNNEADTPDNFQSRRPNTSFCFLDIRSPGLGDTAMYLCATSYGRHVNTEAFFGQGTRLTVV.

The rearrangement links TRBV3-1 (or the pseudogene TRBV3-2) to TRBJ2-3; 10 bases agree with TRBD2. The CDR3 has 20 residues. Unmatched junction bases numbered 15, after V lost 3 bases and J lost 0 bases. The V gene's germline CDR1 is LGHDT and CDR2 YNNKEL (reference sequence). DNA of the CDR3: TGTGCCAGCAGCCACACCGGGACTAGCGTAGTTCAGGGAAGCACAGATACGCAGTATTTT. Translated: CASSHTGTSVVQGSTDTQYF.

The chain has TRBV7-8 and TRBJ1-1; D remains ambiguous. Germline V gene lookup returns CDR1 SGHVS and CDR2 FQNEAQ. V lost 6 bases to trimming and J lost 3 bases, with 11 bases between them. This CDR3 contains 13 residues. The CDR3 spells CASSYGVDTEAFF. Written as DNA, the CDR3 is TGTGCCAGCAGTTACGGGGTTGACACTGAAGCTTTCTTT.

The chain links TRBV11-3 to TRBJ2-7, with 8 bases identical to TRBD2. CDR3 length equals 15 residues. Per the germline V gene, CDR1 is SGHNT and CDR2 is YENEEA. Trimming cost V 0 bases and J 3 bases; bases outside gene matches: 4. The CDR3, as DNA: TGTGCCAGCAGCTTAGATACCAGCGGGGGCTACGAGCAGTACTTC. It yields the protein CASSLDTSGGYEQYF.

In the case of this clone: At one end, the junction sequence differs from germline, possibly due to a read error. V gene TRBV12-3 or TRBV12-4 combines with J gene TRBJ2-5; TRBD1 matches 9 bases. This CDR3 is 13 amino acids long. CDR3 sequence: CACRTGVGLTQYF. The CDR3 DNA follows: TGTGCCTGCAGGACAGGGGTCGGTCTTACCCAGTACTTC.

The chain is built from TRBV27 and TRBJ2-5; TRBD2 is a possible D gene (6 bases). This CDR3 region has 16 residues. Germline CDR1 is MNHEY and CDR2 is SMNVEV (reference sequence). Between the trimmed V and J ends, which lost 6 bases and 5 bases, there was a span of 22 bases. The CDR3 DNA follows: TGTGCCAGCAGAACCGGGAGCTTAGGTCCTACGGAGACCCAGTACTTC. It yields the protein CASRTGSLGPTETQYF.

This CDR3 is CASSSFNYGYTF. Written as DNA, the CDR3 is TGTGCCAGCAGTTCCTTTAACTATGGCTACACCTTC. The chain carries TRBV6-2 or TRBV6-3 and TRBJ1-2; no reliable D call. Between the trimmed V and J ends, which lost 4 bases and 1 base, there was a span of 4 bases. The CDR3 is 12 residues long. Germline V gene data show CDR1 as MNHEY and CDR2 as SVGEGT.

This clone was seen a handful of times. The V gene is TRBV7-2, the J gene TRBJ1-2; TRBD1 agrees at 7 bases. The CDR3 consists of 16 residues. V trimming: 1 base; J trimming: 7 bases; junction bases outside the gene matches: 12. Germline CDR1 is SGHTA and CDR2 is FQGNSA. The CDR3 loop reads CASSLERTGREGGYTF. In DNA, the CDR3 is TGTGCCAGCAGCTTAGAGAGGACAGGACGCGAGGGTGGCTACACCTTC.

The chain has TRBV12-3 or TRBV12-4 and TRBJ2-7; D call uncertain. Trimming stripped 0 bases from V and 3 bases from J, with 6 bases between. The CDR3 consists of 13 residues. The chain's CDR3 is CASSLAPGYEQYF. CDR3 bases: TGTGCCAGCAGTTTAGCTCCAGGCTACGAGCAGTACTTC.

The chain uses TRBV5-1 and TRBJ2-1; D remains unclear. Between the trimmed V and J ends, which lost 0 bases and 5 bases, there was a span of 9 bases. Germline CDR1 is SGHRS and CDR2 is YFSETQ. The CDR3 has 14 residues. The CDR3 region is CASSLAPGNNEQFF. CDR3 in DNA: TGCGCCAGCAGCTTGGCCCCAGGCAACAATGAGCAGTTCTTC.

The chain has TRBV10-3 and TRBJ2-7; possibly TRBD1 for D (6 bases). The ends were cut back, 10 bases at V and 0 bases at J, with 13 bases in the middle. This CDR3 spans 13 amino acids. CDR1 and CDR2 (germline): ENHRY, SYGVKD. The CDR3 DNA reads TGTGCCACCGAGGACAGTTCCTCCTACGAGCAGTACTTC. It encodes CATEDSSSYEQYF.

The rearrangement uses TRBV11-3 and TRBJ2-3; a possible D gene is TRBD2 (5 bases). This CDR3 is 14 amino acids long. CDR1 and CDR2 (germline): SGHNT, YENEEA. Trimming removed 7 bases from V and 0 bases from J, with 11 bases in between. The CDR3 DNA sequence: TGTGCCAGCACCTTCGGGGTTAGCACAGATACGCAGTATTTT. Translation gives CASTFGVSTDTQYF.

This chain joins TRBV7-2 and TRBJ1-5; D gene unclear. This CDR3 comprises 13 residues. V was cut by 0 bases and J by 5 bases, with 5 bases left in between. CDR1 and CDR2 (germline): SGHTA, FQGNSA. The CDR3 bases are TGTGCCAGCAGCTTAGCGGAGGATCAGCCCCAGCATTTT. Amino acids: CASSLAEDQPQHF.

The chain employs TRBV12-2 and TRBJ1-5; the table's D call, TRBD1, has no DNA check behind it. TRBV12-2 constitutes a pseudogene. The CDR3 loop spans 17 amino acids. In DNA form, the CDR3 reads TGTGCAAGTCGCTTATGGGAACCCGACAGGGGGCGCCTTCCCCAGCATTTT. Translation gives CASRLWEPDRGRLPQHF.

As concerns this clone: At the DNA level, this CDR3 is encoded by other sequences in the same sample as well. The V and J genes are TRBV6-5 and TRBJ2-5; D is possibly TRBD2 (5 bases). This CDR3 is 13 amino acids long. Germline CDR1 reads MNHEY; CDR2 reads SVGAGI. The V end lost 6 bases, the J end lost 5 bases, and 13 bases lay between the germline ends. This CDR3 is CASSPTGGETQYF. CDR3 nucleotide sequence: TGTGCCAGCAGCCCCACCGGAGGCGAGACCCAGTACTTC.

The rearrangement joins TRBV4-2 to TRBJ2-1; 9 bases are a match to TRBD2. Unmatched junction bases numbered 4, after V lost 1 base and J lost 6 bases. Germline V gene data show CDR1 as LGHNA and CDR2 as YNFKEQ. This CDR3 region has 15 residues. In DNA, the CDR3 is TGTGCCAGCAGCCAAGGACTAGCGGACCGCAATGAGCAGTTCTTC. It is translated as CASSQGLADRNEQFF.

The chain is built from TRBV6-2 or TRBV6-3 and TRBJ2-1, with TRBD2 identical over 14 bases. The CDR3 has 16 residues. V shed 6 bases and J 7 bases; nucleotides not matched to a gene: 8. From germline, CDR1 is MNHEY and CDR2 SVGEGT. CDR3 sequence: CASSSRLAGGPNEQFF. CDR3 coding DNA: TGTGCCAGCAGCTCAAGACTAGCGGGGGGGCCGAATGAGCAGTTCTTC.

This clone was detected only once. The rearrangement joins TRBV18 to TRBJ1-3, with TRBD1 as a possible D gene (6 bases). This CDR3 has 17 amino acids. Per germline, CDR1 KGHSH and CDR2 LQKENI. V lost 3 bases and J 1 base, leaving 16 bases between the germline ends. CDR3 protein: CASSPREQGTSGNTIYF. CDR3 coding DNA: TGTGCCAGCTCACCCAGGGAACAGGGCACTTCTGGAAACACCATATATTTT.

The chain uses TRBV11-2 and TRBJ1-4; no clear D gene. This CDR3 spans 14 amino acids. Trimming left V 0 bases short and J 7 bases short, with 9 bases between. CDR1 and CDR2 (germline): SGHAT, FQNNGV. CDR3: CASSLERGGEKLFF. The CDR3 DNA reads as TGTGCCAGCAGCTTAGAGCGCGGCGGTGAAAAACTGTTTTTT. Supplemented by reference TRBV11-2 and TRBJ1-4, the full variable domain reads EAGVAQSPRYKIIEKRQSVAFWCNPISGHATLYWYQQILGQGPKLLIQFQNNGVVDDSQLPKDRFSAERLKGVDSTLKIQPAKLEDSAVYLCASSLERGGEKLFFGSGTQLSVL.

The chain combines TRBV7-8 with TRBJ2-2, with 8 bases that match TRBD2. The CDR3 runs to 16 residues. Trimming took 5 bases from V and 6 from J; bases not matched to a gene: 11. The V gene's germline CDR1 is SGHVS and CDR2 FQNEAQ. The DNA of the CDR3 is TGTGCCAGCAGCACGAGCCCGGGGGGGCTATCCGGGGAGCTGTTTTTT. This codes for CASSTSPGGLSGELFF.

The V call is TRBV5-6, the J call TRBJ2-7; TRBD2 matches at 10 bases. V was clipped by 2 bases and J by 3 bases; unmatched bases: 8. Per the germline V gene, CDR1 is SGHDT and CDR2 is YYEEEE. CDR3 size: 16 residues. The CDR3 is CASSFVRAGGHYEQYF. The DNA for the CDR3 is TGTGCCAGCAGCTTTGTGCGAGCGGGGGGGCACTACGAGCAGTACTTC.